The clone carrying this T cell receptor beta chain was counted ten times or more. TCRdb fed the reads into MiXCR, producing one record per CDR3 protein. This repertoire shows roughly 230,000 distinct CDR3 sequences, 15% to 20% found once; its top ten account for less than 60%. This entry is derived from a study of T cell repertoires in cytomegalovirus infection. The CDR3 covers 14 residues. V shed 5 bases and J shed 6 bases, with 13 bases lying between them. Germline V gives CDR1 LNHNV, CDR2 YYDKDF (reference sequence). This TCR was sampled from a human donor in good health (CMV status not recorded). Some clones in this sample may be carry-over from other donors' samples. The rearrangement uses TRBV15 and TRBJ2-2, with D perhaps TRBD1 (5 bases). Sequencing was performed on CD8+ T cells from PBMCs. The CDR3 DNA follows: TGTGCCACCAGCGCCCAGGGATTCCCCGGGGAGCTGTTTTTT. Translating it yields CATSAQGFPGELFF.